The 3 T cell receptor beta chains reported below all come from one sample, sequenced in a study of cytomegalovirus exposure and HLA in healthy donors. 60 Vbeta and 13 Jbeta primers were used in PCR. The repertoire was sequenced with immunoSEQ multiplex PCR; TCRdb's copy has only in-frame clones and lacks some. The sample carries some 86,000 clones, around 79% recorded once. The sample was PBMCs. The source of these receptors is a woman in her 40s in good health and CMV-seropositive.

This chain joins TRBV7-9 and TRBJ1-5, with 8 bases identical to TRBD1. The J segment lost 5 bases and the V segment lost 5 bases, leaving 14 bases of the junction unmatched. The CDR3 runs to 17 residues. Germline CDR1 and CDR2: SEHNR and FQNEAQ (reference sequence). The CDR3 DNA sequence: TGTGCCAGCAGCCTAAACCTAATCCAGGGGGCCGATCAGCCCCAGCATTTT. Translating gives CASSLNLIQGADQPQHF.

This chain links TRBV6-1 with TRBJ2-7, with 9 positions matching TRBD1. Germline CDR1 reads MNHNS; CDR2 reads SASEGT. V gave up 4 bases and J gave up 5 bases; unmatched junction bases: 9. The length of the CDR3 is 15 residues. CDR3 nucleotide sequence: TGTGCCAGCAGTGTTCGGGGACAGGGAACCCACGAGCAGTACTTC. Its translation is CASSVRGQGTHEQYF.

This clone was detected once. The rearrangement joins TRBV29-1 to TRBJ2-7; perhaps TRBD1 as D (6 bases). CDR1 and CDR2 (germline): SQVTM, ANQGSEA. This CDR3 region has 13 residues. The V gene lost 7 bases and the J gene lost 3 bases, with 16 bases spanning the gap. The CDR3 reads CSARGLGLYEQYF. The CDR3 DNA follows: TGCAGCGCAAGGGGGTTAGGTCTCTACGAGCAGTACTTC.